Many counts were recorded for the clone carrying this T cell receptor beta chain. The record originates from a study of T cells in Graves' hyperthyroidism and ophthalmopathy. TCR beta CDR3 regions were amplified from RNA. The TCR CDR3 was amplified in a first-round RT-PCR using the HTBI primer set. TCRdb recomputed calls from the multiplex PCR reads with MiXCR, one row per CDR3 protein. The sample consists of some 600,000 distinct CDR3 sequences, 14% of them appearing once. The sequenced material came from blood. This sequence was found in a woman in her 30s with Graves' hyperthyroidism that later progressed to Graves' ophthalmopathy.

The CDR3 is CASSLGSVAVQETQYF. CDR3 in DNA: TGTGCCAGCAGTTTAGGGTCGGTAGCGGTACAAGAGACCCAGTACTTC. The rearrangement links TRBV12-3 or TRBV12-4 to TRBJ2-5, with D perhaps matching TRBD2 (6 bases). Trimming removed 1 base at V and 2 bases at J, with 14 bases between. The CDR3 loop spans 16 amino acids.